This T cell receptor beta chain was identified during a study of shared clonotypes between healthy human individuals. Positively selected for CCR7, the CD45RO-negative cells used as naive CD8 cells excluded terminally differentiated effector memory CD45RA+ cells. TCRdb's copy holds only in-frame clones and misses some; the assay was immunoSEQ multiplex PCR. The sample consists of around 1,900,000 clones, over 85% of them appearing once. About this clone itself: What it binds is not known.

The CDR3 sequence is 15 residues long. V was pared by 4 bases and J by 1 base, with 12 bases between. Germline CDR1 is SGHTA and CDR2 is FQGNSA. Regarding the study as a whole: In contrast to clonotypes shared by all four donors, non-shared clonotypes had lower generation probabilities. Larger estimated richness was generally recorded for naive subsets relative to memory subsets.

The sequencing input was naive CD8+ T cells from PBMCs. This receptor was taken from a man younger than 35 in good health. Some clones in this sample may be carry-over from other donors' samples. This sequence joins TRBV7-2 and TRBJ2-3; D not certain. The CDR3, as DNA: TGTGCCAGCAGCTGGGGATTAGGAGGCACAGATACGCAGTATTTT. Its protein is CASSWGLGGTDTQYF.